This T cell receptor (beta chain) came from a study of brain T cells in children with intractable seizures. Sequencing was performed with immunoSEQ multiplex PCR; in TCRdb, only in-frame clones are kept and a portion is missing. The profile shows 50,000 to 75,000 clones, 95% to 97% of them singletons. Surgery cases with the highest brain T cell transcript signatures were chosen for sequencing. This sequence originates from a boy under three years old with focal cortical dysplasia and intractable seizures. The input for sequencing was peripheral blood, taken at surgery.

The CDR3 here is CASSPSDTSNTEAFF. In nucleotides, the CDR3 is TGTGCCAGCAGCCCCTCGGATACATCGAACACTGAAGCTTTCTTT. The gene calls are TRBV7-6 and TRBJ1-1; D not certain. Germline loops: CDR1 SGHVS, CDR2 FNYEAQ. V gave up 5 bases and J gave up 1 base, with 14 bases separating them. The CDR3 sequence is 15 residues long.